This T cell receptor (beta chain) was sequenced in a study of spatial heterogeneity in lung cancer. Across the whole study: PBMC samples from follow-up, where available, were sequenced a median of approximately two years after resection. Beta-chain sequences consistently outnumbered alpha-chain sequences in detection. Raw sequencing reads included, on average, more than eight appearances of each unique TCR and UMI combination.

Stated time point: blood at routine non-recurrence follow-up after resection. The study sequenced unsorted whole RNA from tumor, nontumor lung or frozen PBMC. Study-wide results and limits: Blood carried ubiquitous expanded tumor TCRs more at resection than follow-up.

Per the germline V gene, CDR1 is LGHNA and CDR2 is YSLEER. Between the trimmed V and J ends, which lost 6 bases and 3 bases, there was a span of 18 bases. The CDR3 sequence is 16 residues long. TCRdb used MiXCR to reprocess the 5' RACE reads, holding one entry per CDR3 protein. The table shows roughly 26,000 distinct CDR3 sequences, with around 6% occurring only once. This clonotype was counted at least ten times. The antigen is unknown. The rearrangement joins TRBV4-3 to TRBJ1-3; D may be TRBD1 (5 bases). The sequence came from a male donor with early-stage non-small cell lung cancer. Material: PBMCs, obtained at follow-up. CDR3 sequence (DNA): TGCGCCAGCAGTCAGAGTCGAGGGGCTGATGGAAACACCATATATTTT. Protein sequence: CASSQSRGADGNTIYF.